This TCR beta chain is drawn from a study of PD-1 blockade in classical Hodgkin lymphoma. Patients all relapsed after autologous stem cell transplantation, and there was variation in brentuximab vedotin exposure. Investigators isolated CD4+ T cells from thawed PBMCs through magnetic negative selection. After removal of 1 base from V and 0 bases from J, the junction contained 2 bases not matched to a gene. Looked up from germline, CDR1 is LGHNA and CDR2 is YNFKEQ. The CDR3 has 16 residues. This clone was recorded once. Its matching antigen is unknown. Notes on the study in general: CD4+ TCR diversity, unlike CD8+, climbed significantly by C4D1. Newly diagnosed patients had baseline TCR diversity that was reportedly lower than that of healthy donors. Sources of repertoire differences remain undefined, possibly disease activity or prior therapy. Those achieving complete response showed baseline diversity like newly diagnosed patients.

Using immunoSEQ multiplex PCR, the repertoire was profiled, and TCRdb retains in-frame clones only, with some absent. This sample has approximately 4,200 clones, with about nine tenths found just once. This sequence joins TRBV4-2 and TRBJ2-1, with TRBD1 matching over 8 bases. The source of this sequence is a human donor with classical Hodgkin lymphoma. Material: CD4+ T cells from blood, obtained at baseline. The CDR3 DNA is TGTGCCAGCAGCCAAGTGGGGACAGGCTCCTACAATGAGCAGTTCTTC. Its protein product is CASSQVGTGSYNEQFF.